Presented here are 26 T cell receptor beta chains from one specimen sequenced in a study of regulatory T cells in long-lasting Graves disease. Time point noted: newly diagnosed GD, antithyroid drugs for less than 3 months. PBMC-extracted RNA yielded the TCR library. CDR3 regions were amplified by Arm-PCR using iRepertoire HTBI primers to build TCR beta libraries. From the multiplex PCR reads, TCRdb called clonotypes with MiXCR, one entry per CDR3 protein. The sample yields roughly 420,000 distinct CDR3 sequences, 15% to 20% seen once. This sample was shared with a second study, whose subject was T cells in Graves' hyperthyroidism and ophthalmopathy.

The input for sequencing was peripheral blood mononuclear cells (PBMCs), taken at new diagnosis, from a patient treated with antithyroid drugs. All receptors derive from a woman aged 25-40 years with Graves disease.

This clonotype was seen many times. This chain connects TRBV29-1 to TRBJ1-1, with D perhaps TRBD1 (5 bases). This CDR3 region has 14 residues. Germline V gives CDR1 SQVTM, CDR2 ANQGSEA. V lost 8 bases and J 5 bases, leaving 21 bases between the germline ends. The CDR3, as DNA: TGCAGCCCTATATGGGGGTTAACTACTACTGAAGCTTTCTTT. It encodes CSPIWGLTTTEAFF.

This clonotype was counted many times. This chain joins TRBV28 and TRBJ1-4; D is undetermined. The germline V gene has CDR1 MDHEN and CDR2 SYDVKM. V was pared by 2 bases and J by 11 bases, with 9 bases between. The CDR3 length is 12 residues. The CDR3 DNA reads TGTGCCAGCAGTTTAAAGGTGGACAAACTGTTTTTT. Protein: CASSLKVDKLFF.

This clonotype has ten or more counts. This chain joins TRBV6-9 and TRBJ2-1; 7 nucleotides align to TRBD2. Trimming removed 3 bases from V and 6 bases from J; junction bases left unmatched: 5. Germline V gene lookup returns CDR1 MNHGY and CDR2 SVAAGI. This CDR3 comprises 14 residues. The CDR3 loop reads CASSYGGSSNEQFF. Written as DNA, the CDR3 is TGTGCCAGCAGTTACGGCGGGAGTAGCAATGAGCAGTTCTTC.

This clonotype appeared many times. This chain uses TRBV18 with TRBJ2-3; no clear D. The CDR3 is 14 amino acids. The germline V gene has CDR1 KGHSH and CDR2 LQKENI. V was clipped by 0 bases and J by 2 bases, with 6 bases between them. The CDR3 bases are TGTGCCAGCTCACCACCTGTAGCCACAGATACGCAGTATTTT. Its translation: CASSPPVATDTQYF.

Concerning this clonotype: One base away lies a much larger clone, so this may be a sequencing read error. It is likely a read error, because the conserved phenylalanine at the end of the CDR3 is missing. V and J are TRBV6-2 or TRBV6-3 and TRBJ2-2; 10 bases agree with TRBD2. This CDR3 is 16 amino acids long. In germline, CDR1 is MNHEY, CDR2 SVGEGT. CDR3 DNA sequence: TGTGCCATCAGTGATATAAGCGGGAGGGTCACCGGGGAGCTGTTTTAT. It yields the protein CAISDISGRVTGELFY.

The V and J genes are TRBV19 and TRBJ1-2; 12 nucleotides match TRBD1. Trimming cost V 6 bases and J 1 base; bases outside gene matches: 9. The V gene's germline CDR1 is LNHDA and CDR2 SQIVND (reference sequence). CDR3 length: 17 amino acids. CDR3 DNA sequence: TGTGCCAGTAGAGAGGCGGGACAGGGGGCGTTTAACTATGGCTACACCTTC. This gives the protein CASREAGQGAFNYGYTF.

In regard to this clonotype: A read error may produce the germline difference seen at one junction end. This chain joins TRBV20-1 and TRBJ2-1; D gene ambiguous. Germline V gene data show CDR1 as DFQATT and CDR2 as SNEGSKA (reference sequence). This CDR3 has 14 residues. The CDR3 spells CSTERPVRRNEQLF. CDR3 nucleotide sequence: TGCAGTACGGAGCGACCTGTCCGGCGGAATGAGCAGTTATTC.

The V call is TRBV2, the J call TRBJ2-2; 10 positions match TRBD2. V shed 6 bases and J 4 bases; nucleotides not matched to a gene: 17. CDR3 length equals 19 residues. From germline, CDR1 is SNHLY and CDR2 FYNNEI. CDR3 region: CASRARRTSGSLGTGELFF. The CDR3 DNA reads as TGTGCCAGCAGAGCCCGCCGGACTAGCGGTTCCCTGGGCACCGGGGAGCTGTTTTTT.

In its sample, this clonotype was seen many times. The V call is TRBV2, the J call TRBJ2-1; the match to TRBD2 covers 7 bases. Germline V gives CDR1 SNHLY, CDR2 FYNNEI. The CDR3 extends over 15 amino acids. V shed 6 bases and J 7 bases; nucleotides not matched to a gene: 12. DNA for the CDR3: TGTGCCAGCAGATCAAGCGGGATTGCTAGAAATGAGCAGTTCTTC. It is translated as CASRSSGIARNEQFF. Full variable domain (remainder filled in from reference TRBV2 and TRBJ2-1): EPEVTQTPSHQVTQMGQEVILRCVPISNHLYFYWYRQILGQKVEFLVSFYNNEISEKSEIFDDQFSVERPDGSNFTLKIRSTKLEDSAMYFCASRSSGIARNEQFFGPGTRLTVL.

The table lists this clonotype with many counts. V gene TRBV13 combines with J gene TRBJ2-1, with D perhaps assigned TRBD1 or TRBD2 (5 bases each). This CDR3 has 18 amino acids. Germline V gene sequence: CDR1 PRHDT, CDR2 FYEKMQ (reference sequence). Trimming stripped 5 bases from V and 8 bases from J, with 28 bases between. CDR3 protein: CASSPPRHLSLGDDEQFF. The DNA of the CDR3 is TGTGCCAGCAGCCCCCCGCGGCATTTGAGCCTCGGGGACGATGAGCAGTTCTTC.

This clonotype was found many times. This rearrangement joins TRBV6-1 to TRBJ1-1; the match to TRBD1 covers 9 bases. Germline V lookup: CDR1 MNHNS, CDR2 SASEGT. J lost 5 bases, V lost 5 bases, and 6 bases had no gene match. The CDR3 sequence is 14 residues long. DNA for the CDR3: TGTGCCAGCAGTAAGGACAGGGGAGATACTGAAGCTTTCTTT. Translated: CASSKDRGDTEAFF.

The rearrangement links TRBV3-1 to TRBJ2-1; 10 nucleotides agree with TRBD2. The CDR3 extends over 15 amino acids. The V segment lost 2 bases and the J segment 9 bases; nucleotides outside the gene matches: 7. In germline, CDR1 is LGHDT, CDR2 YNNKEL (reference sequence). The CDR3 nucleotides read TGTGCCAGCAGCCAAAGACCCCGGACTAGCGGTGAGCAGTTCTTC. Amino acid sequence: CASSQRPRTSGEQFF.

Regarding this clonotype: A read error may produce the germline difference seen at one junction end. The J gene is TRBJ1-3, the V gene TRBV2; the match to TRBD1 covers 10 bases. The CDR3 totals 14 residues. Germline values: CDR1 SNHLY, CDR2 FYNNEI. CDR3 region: CASSEEGQGSPRHF. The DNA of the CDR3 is TGTGCCAGCAGTGAAGAGGGACAGGGGTCCCCCAGGCATTTT.

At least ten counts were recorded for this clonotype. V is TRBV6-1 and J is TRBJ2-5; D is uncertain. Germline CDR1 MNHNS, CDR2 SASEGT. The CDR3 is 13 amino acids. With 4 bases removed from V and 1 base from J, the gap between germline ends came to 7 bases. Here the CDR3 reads CASSVQSQETQYF. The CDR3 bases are TGTGCCAGCAGTGTACAGTCCCAAGAGACCCAGTACTTC.

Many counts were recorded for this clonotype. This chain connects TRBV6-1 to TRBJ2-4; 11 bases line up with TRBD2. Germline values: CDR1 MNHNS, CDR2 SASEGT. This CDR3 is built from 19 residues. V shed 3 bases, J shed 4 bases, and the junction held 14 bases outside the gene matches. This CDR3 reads CASSDWVLAGASGKNIQYF. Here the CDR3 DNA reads TGTGCCAGCAGTGATTGGGTACTAGCGGGAGCTTCGGGGAAAAACATTCAGTACTTC.

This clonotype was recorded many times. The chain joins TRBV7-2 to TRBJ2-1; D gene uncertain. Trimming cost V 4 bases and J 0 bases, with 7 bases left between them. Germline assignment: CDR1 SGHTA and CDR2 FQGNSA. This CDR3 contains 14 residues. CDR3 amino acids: CASSYMSSYNEQFF. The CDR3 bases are TGTGCCAGCAGCTATATGAGCTCCTACAATGAGCAGTTCTTC. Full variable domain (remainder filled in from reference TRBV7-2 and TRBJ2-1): GAGVSQSPSNKVTEKGKDVELRCDPISGHTALYWYRQSLGQGLEFLIYFQGNSAPDKSGLPSDRFSAERTGGSVSTLTIQRTQQEDSAVYLCASSYMSSYNEQFFGPGTRLTVL.

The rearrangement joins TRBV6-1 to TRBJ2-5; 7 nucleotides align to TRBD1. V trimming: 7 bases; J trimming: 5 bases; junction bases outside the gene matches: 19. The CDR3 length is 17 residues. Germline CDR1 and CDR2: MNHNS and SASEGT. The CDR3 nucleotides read TGTGCCAGCACCTACCTCTCCTCAAAAGGGGGCAGGGAGACCCAGTACTTC. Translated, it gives CASTYLSSKGGRETQYF.

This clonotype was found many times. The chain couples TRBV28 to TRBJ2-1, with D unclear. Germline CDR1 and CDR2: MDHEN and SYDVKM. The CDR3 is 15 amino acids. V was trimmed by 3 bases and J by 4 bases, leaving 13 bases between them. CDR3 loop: CASSFRAVPYNEQFF. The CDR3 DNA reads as TGTGCCAGCAGTTTTCGGGCAGTACCTTACAATGAGCAGTTCTTC.

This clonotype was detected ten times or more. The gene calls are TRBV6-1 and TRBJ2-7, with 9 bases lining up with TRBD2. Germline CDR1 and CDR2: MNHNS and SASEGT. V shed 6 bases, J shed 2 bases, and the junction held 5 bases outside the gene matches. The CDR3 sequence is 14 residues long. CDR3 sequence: CASRPGTSPYEQYF. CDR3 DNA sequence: TGTGCCAGCAGACCCGGGACTAGCCCCTACGAGCAGTACTTC.

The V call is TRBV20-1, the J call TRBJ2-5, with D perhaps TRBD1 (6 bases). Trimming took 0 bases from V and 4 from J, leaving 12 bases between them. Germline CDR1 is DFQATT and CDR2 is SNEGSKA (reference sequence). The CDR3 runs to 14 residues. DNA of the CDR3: TGCAGTGCTAGAGAGGCACAGGGACGAGAGACCCAGTACTTC. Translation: CSAREAQGRETQYF.

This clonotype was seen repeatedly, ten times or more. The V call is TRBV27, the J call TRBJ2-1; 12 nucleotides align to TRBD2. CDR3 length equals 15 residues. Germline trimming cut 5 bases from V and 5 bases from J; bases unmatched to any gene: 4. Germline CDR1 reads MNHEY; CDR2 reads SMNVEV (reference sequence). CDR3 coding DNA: TGTGCCAGCAGTCGGACTAGCGGGACCCACAATGAGCAGTTCTTC. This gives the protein CASSRTSGTHNEQFF.

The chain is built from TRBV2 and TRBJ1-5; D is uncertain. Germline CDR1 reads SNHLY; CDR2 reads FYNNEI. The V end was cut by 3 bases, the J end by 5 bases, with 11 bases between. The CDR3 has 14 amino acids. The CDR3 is CASSDTSFYQPQHF. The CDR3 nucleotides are TGTGCCAGCAGTGACACCAGTTTCTATCAGCCCCAGCATTTT.

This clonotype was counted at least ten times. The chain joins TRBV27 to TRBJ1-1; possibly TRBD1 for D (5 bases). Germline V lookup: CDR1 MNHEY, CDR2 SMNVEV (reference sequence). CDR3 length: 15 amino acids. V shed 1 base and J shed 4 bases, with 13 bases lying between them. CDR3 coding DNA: TGTGCCAGCAGTTTATGGGCAGCCGGGGGCACTGAAGCTTTCTTT. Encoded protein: CASSLWAAGGTEAFF.

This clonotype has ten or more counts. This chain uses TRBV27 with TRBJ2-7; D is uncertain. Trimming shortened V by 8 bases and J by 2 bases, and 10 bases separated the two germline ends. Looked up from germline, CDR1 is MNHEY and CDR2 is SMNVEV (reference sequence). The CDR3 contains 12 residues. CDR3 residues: CASGDTTYEQYF. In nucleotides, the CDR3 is TGTGCCAGCGGGGATACCACCTACGAGCAGTACTTC.

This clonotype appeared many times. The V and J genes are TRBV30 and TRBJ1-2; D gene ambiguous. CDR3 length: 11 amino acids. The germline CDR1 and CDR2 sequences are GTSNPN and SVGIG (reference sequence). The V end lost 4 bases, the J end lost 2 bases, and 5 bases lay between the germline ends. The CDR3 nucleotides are TGTGCCTGGATGAAGAACTATGGCTACACCTTC. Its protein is CAWMKNYGYTF.

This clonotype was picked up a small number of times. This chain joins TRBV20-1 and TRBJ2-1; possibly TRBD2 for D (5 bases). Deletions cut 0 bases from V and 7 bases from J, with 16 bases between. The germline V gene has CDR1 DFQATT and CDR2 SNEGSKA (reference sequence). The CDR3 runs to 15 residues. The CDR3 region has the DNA TGCAGTGCTAGAGATCTGCCTAGCAGGAGAAATGAGCAGTTCTTC. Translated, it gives CSARDLPSRRNEQFF.